The sequence of this T cell receptor beta chain was determined in a study of blood T cell repertoires in COVID-19. The V gene lost 0 bases and the J gene lost 2 bases, with 8 bases spanning the gap. The CDR3 totals 14 residues. The germline V gene has CDR1 SGHKS and CDR2 YYEKEE (reference sequence). Profiling relied on immunoSEQ multiplex PCR, and the TCRdb table lists in-frame clones only, not all of them. Among about 76,000 clones listed, roughly 80% were seen once. Input material: peripheral blood. J is TRBJ1-2 and V is TRBV5-5, with D maybe TRBD1 (6 bases). This sequence originates from a man aged 80 or over with acute or convalescent COVID-19. In DNA, the CDR3 is TGTGCCAGCAGCTTGGCAGGGGAAAACTATGGCTACACCTTC. Translation gives CASSLAGENYGYTF. The complete variable domain, with remaining parts taken from reference TRBV5-5 and TRBJ1-2, reads DAGVTQSPTHLIKTRGQQVTLRCSPISGHKSVSWYQQVLGQGPQFIFQYYEKEERGRGNFPDRFSARQFPNYSSELNVNALLLGDSALYLCASSLAGENYGYTFGSGTRLTVV.